These 27 T cell receptor beta chains were sequenced from one sample in a study of cytomegalovirus exposure and HLA in healthy donors. Libraries were prepared by immunoSEQ multiplex PCR; TCRdb keeps only in-frame clonotypes and omits some of them. The sample includes 150,000 to 200,000 clones, 85% of them seen just once. The sequencing input was PBMCs. All receptors come from a man between 18 and 29 years old in good health and CMV-seropositive.

The CDR3 reads CASRSPRNTEAFF. CDR3 nucleotides: TGTGCCAGCAGGAGTCCCCGGAACACTGAAGCTTTCTTT. V and J are TRBV6-5 and TRBJ1-1; no firm D call. The CDR3 is 13 residues long. With 6 bases removed from V and 1 base from J, the gap between germline ends came to 9 bases. Germline CDR1 is MNHEY and CDR2 is SVGAGI.

V is TRBV5-1 and J is TRBJ2-7; possibly TRBD2 for D (6 bases). Germline CDR1 and CDR2: SGHRS and YFSETQ. The CDR3 extends over 16 amino acids. The ends were cut back, 4 bases at V and 0 bases at J, with 17 bases in the middle. The CDR3 DNA follows: TGCGCCAGCAGCGCTGCGCGGGGCGGGGTCTCCTACGAGCAGTACTTC. Residues: CASSAARGGVSYEQYF.

The J gene is TRBJ2-1, the V gene TRBV28; perhaps TRBD1 as D (6 bases). CDR1 is MDHEN and CDR2 is SYDVKM in the germline V gene. Between the trimmed V and J ends, which lost 5 bases and 1 base, there was a span of 12 bases. The CDR3 has 15 amino acids. This chain's CDR3 is CASSPGAASYNEQFF. CDR3 coding DNA: TGTGCCAGCAGTCCAGGGGCAGCTTCCTACAATGAGCAGTTCTTC.

This clone was found once. V usage is TRBV27 and J usage is TRBJ2-1; 7 nucleotides match TRBD2. The CDR3 is made up of 15 amino acids. The junction had 3 bases not matched to a gene; V was cut back by 4 bases and J by 0 bases. The germline CDR1 and CDR2 sequences are MNHEY and SMNVEV (reference sequence). The CDR3 sequence: CASSSLAGSYNEQFF. CDR3 in DNA: TGTGCCAGCAGTTCATTAGCGGGCTCCTACAATGAGCAGTTCTTC.

This sequence joins TRBV2 and TRBJ2-7; tentatively, D is TRBD1 (6 bases). Trimming took off 3 bases at V and 2 bases at J, with 14 bases between the two ends. In germline, CDR1 is SNHLY, CDR2 FYNNEI. The CDR3 runs to 15 residues. CDR3 sequence (DNA): TGTGCCAGCAGTGACGCAAACAGGGCTCCCTACGAGCAGTACTTC. Translating gives CASSDANRAPYEQYF.

V is TRBV28 and J is TRBJ1-2; TRBD1 is a possible D gene (5 bases). The V gene's germline CDR1 is MDHEN and CDR2 SYDVKM. V lost 11 bases to trimming and J lost 4 bases, with 11 bases between them. The CDR3 contains 11 residues. The CDR3 loop reads CALQGRYGYTF. In nucleotides, the CDR3 is TGTGCCCTGCAGGGTCGCTATGGCTACACCTTC.

This chain joins TRBV5-4 and TRBJ2-7, with no clear D. The V gene's germline CDR1 is SGHNT and CDR2 YYREEE (reference sequence). Trimming removed 1 base from V and 2 bases from J, with 13 bases in between. The CDR3 runs 15 residues. The CDR3 bases are TGTGCCAGCAGCTTGCTGGAAGGCGGAACCTACGAGCAGTACTTC. This encodes CASSLLEGGTYEQYF.

Written as DNA, the CDR3 is TGTGCCAGTATCGACGGGAATGAGCAGTTCTTC. Translating gives CASIDGNEQFF. This sequence joins TRBV19 and TRBJ2-1, with D unresolved. The CDR3 loop spans 11 amino acids. The germline CDR1 and CDR2 sequences are LNHDA and SQIVND (reference sequence). V was clipped by 7 bases and J by 7 bases, with 8 bases between them.

The V gene is TRBV6-1, the J gene TRBJ1-1, with 9 bases fitting TRBD1. Germline values: CDR1 MNHNS, CDR2 SASEGT. J lost 4 bases, V lost 2 bases, and 11 bases had no gene match. This CDR3 is built from 17 residues. As DNA, the CDR3 is TGTGCCAGCAGTGAAAGGGGTACTGGGACAGGGCCCACTGAAGCTTTCTTT. Its protein product is CASSERGTGTGPTEAFF.

The rearrangement uses TRBV4-2 and TRBJ2-1; perhaps TRBD1 as D (5 bases). V was cut by 4 bases and J by 5 bases, with 15 bases left in between. The germline V gene has CDR1 LGHNA and CDR2 YNFKEQ. CDR3 length equals 15 residues. The CDR3 coding sequence is TGTGCCAGCAGCCTATTTTACCAGGGTGACAATGAGCAGTTCTTC. Its translation: CASSLFYQGDNEQFF.

This sequence joins TRBV7-6 and TRBJ2-7, with D possibly matching TRBD1 (5 bases). The CDR3 length is 14 residues. Germline-derived CDR1 and CDR2 are SGHVS and FNYEAQ. The V end lost 5 bases, the J end lost 4 bases, and 15 bases lay between the germline ends. This chain's CDR3 is CASSPPGNNYEQYF. The DNA for the CDR3 is TGTGCCAGCAGCCCCCCAGGGAACAATTACGAGCAGTACTTC.

The J gene is TRBJ2-1, the V gene TRBV2, with no clear D. Germline V gene lookup returns CDR1 SNHLY and CDR2 FYNNEI. V was clipped by 6 bases and J by 8 bases, with 8 bases between them. CDR3 length equals 11 residues. CDR3 amino acids: CASRALHEQFF. The DNA for the CDR3 is TGTGCCAGCAGGGCCTTGCATGAGCAGTTCTTC.

This chain links TRBV9 with TRBJ2-1; the D gene is possibly TRBD1 (6 bases). Germline V lookup: CDR1 SGDLS, CDR2 YYNGEE. V was clipped by 0 bases and J by 9 bases, with 10 bases between them. The length of the CDR3 is 13 residues. In DNA form, the CDR3 reads TGTGCCAGCAGCGTAGTTGAAGGGGGTGAGCAGTTCTTC. This encodes CASSVVEGGEQFF.

The J gene is TRBJ2-6, the V gene TRBV2; D is uncertain. Trimming removed 5 bases from V and 3 bases from J, with 11 bases in between. CDR1 is SNHLY, CDR2 FYNNEI, per germline. This CDR3 has 15 amino acids. For the CDR3, the DNA is TGTGCCAGCAGTCGTGTGGTCGGTGGGGCCAACGTCCTGACTTTC. Translating it yields CASSRVVGGANVLTF.

The table lists this clone with a few counts. The rearrangement links TRBV6-1 to TRBJ1-1; D unclear. Trimming cost V 4 bases and J 8 bases, with 20 bases left between them. There are 15 residues in the CDR3. Germline V lookup: CDR1 MNHNS, CDR2 SASEGT. This CDR3 reads CASSGRQNHYAEAFF. In DNA form, the CDR3 reads TGTGCCAGCAGTGGGAGGCAGAACCACTACGCCGAAGCTTTCTTT.

The chain combines TRBV2 with TRBJ1-2, with TRBD1 as a possible D gene (6 bases). Trimming left V 7 bases short and J 2 bases short, with 11 bases between. CDR1 and CDR2 from the germline V gene are SNHLY and FYNNEI. The CDR3 consists of 13 residues. In DNA, the CDR3 is TGTGCCAGCACTTGGACAGAGAACTATGGCTACACCTTC. The encoded protein is CASTWTENYGYTF.

This clone was seen only a few times. The chain joins TRBV2 to TRBJ1-1; tentative D call: TRBD1 (6 bases). The germline V gene encodes CDR1 SNHLY and CDR2 FYNNEI. The CDR3 extends over 13 amino acids. The germline V and J ends were trimmed by 5 bases and 3 bases, with 10 bases remaining between them. Written as DNA, the CDR3 is TGTGCCAGCAGTTTTAACAGGGACACTGAAGCTTTCTTT. Encoded protein: CASSFNRDTEAFF.

The chain carries TRBV6-4 and TRBJ1-5, with TRBD1 identical over 11 bases. The CDR3 runs to 19 residues. The V gene end was trimmed by 7 bases and the J gene end by 2 bases; junction bases not matched to a gene: 16. Germline loops: CDR1 MRHNA, CDR2 SNTAGT. CDR3: CASNSSGTGGLNGNQPQHF. In DNA form, the CDR3 reads TGTGCCAGCAACTCATCCGGGACAGGGGGACTAAATGGCAATCAGCCCCAGCATTTT.

This clone was counted only a few times. V gene TRBV5-6 combines with J gene TRBJ2-7; 8 bases match TRBD1. Germline CDR1 reads SGHDT; CDR2 reads YYEEEE. The trim removed 4 bases at V and 6 bases at J, leaving 12 bases unmatched. The CDR3 is made up of 15 amino acids. Here the CDR3 reads CASSRYRGKLSEQYF. Here the CDR3 DNA reads TGTGCCAGCAGCAGGTACAGGGGGAAGCTCTCCGAGCAGTACTTC.

The chain carries TRBV10-2 and TRBJ1-1, with D tentatively TRBD1 (6 bases). V lost 7 bases and J 0 bases, leaving 9 bases between the germline ends. Germline V gene sequence: CDR1 WSHSY, CDR2 SAAADI. The CDR3 is 13 residues long. The DNA for the CDR3 is TGCGCCAGCACCGGGACACTGAACACTGAAGCTTTCTTT. This encodes CASTGTLNTEAFF.

V is TRBV5-6 and J is TRBJ1-5; D is unresolved. The ends were cut back, 3 bases at V and 4 bases at J, with 14 bases in the middle. Germline V CDR1 and CDR2: SGHDT, YYEEEE. The CDR3 contains 15 residues. The CDR3 sequence: CASSSSGDGNQPQHF. Written as DNA, the CDR3 is TGTGCCAGCAGCTCTAGCGGGGATGGAAATCAGCCCCAGCATTTT. Based on the CDR3 plus reference TRBV5-6 and TRBJ1-5, the full variable domain is DAGVTQSPTHLIKTRGQQVTLRCSPKSGHDTVSWYQQALGQGPQFIFQYYEEEERQRGNFPDRFSGHQFPNYSSELNVNALLLGDSALYLCASSSSGDGNQPQHFGDGTRLSIL.

The V and J genes are TRBV19 and TRBJ2-6; a weak D match, TRBD1 (5 bases). Germline V gives CDR1 LNHDA, CDR2 SQIVND (reference sequence). Trimming pared 10 bases from V and 0 bases from J, leaving 10 bases between. The CDR3 sequence is 14 residues long. The CDR3 spells CAITGTSGANVLTF. CDR3 nucleotide sequence: TGTGCCATAACAGGAACCTCTGGGGCCAACGTCCTGACTTTC. The whole variable domain, remainder taken from reference TRBV19 and TRBJ2-6, is DGGITQSPKYLFRKEGQNVTLSCEQNLNHDAMYWYRQDPGQGLRLIYYSQIVNDFQKGDIAEGYSVSREKKESFPLTVTSAQKNPTAFYLCAITGTSGANVLTFGAGSRLTVL.

The chain couples TRBV7-2 to TRBJ1-4; D is ambiguous. The germline gives CDR1 SGHTA, CDR2 FQGNSA. The CDR3 totals 15 residues. V was shortened by 5 bases and J by 1 base, with 11 bases between the two germline ends. The CDR3 nucleotides read TGTGCCAGCAGCCCTAGGAGGGTAACTAATGAAAAACTGTTTTTT. Translating it yields CASSPRRVTNEKLFF.

The V gene is TRBV10-3, the J gene TRBJ1-1; 8 bases are a match to TRBD1. This CDR3 has 15 amino acids. CDR1 is ENHRY and CDR2 is SYGVKD in the germline V gene. V was clipped by 3 bases and J by 1 base; unmatched bases: 4. CDR3 protein: CAISDQGAKNTEAFF. The CDR3 bases are TGTGCCATCAGTGACCAGGGGGCAAAGAACACTGAAGCTTTCTTT.

V gene TRBV27 combines with J gene TRBJ2-1, with D possibly matching TRBD2 (6 bases). CDR1 and CDR2 (germline): MNHEY, SMNVEV (reference sequence). The CDR3 extends over 14 amino acids. Trimming took 2 bases from V and 6 from J, leaving 11 bases between them. The CDR3 DNA follows: TGTGCCAGCAGTTTAGGGGACTTTGGCAATGAGCAGTTCTTC. Translating gives CASSLGDFGNEQFF.

The J gene is TRBJ2-7, the V gene TRBV7-9; TRBD1 matches 8 bases. Trimming took 5 bases from V and 3 from J; bases not matched to a gene: 6. Germline assignment: CDR1 SEHNR and CDR2 FQNEAQ (reference sequence). The CDR3 consists of 14 residues. CDR3 sequence (DNA): TGTGCCAGCAGCACTGACAGGGGTCGCTACGAGCAGTACTTC. Translation gives CASSTDRGRYEQYF.

The chain combines TRBV27 with TRBJ2-1, with a tentative D call TRBD1 (6 bases). The CDR3 extends over 16 amino acids. V was cut by 6 bases and J by 4 bases, with 19 bases left in between. Germline V gene sequence: CDR1 MNHEY, CDR2 SMNVEV (reference sequence). This CDR3 reads CASREKGTGMYNEQFF. The CDR3, as DNA: TGTGCCAGCAGGGAAAAGGGCACAGGGATGTACAATGAGCAGTTCTTC.